Listed below are T cell receptor beta chains from one sample, sequenced in a study of T cells in Graves' hyperthyroidism and ophthalmopathy. From the multiplex PCR reads, TCRdb called clonotypes with MiXCR, one entry per CDR3 protein. This table has approximately 600,000 distinct CDR3 sequences, about 20% appearing once. Sequenced input: blood. Receptor source: a man aged 30-40 years with Graves' ophthalmopathy. CDR3s include the opening cysteine and the closing phenylalanine or tryptophan. The D gene is left open where the match is weak. The size field is filled for only some rows; it gives once, few, many or a size class.

v_gene	abundance	j_gene	d_gene	CDR3nt	CDR3aa
TRBV27	many	TRBJ2-7	NA	TGTGCCAGCAGTTTCGGGACACTCTACGAGCAGTACTTC	CASSFGTLYEQYF
TRBV20-1	few	TRBJ2-3	TRBD2	TGCAGTGCTAGAGATACTTCTAGCGGGAAGTCAGATACGCAGTATTTT	CSARDTSSGKSDTQYF
TRBV6-2/TRBV6-3	few	TRBJ1-1	NA	TGTGCCAGCTTCCTAGGCGGCTCTGAAGCTTTCTTT	CASFLGGSEAFF
TRBV28	NA	TRBJ2-3	TRBD2	TGTGCCAGCAGTTTTCTCGGTGGCGGGAGGGCCGGAGATACGCAGTATTTT	CASSFLGGGRAGDTQYF
TRBV28	NA	TRBJ1-4	NA	TGTGCCAGCAGACCCGGGGGGGATCTCGCAACTAATGAAAAACTGTTTTTT	CASRPGGDLATNEKLFF
TRBV5-1	few	TRBJ2-5	NA	TGCGCCAGCAGCTTGGGTGGGAGTAGCTCGGAGACCCAGTACTTC	CASSLGGSSSETQYF
TRBV2	NA	TRBJ1-2	NA	TGTGCCAGCAATACAGGAGCTAACTATGGCTACACCTTC	CASNTGANYGYTF
TRBV5-6	few	TRBJ2-3	TRBD2	TGTGCCAGCAGCCTAAGAACTAGCGGGAGAGTAGATACGCAGTATTTT	CASSLRTSGRVDTQYF
TRBV11-2	many	TRBJ2-5	TRBD2	TGTGCCAGCAGCCGACTACTAGCGAACCAAGAGACCCAGTACTTC	CASSRLLANQETQYF
TRBV7-2	NA	TRBJ2-1	TRBD2	TGTGCCAGCAGCTTGCCCCTAGCGGGAGCGGATGAGCAGTTCTTC	CASSLPLAGADEQFF
TRBV7-9	NA	TRBJ2-1	NA	TGTGCCAGCAGCCCTCTACCGCATTCCGGGAGTAGGGATGAGCAGTTCTTC	CASSPLPHSGSRDEQFF
TRBV28	few	TRBJ2-7	NA	TGTGCCAGCAGAAGAGGCACTACCTACGAGCAGTACTTC	CASRRGTTYEQYF
TRBV12-3/TRBV12-4	few	TRBJ2-4	NA	TGTGCCAGCAGTTTAGGGAGGGCGAACATTCAGTACTTC	CASSLGRANIQYF
TRBV6-5	NA	TRBJ2-7	NA	TGTGCCAGCATTTCCGGGACCACTAGCTCCTACGAGCAGTACTTC	CASISGTTSSYEQYF
TRBV5-1	NA	TRBJ2-7	TRBD2	TGCGCCAGCAGCATGGGACTAGCGGGAGTCTCCTACGAGCAGTACTTC	CASSMGLAGVSYEQYF
TRBV30	few	TRBJ2-7	NA	TGTGCCTTGGGCGGGTACGAGCAGTACTTC	CALGGYEQYF
TRBV5-1	NA	TRBJ2-7	NA	TGCGCCAGCAGCCAAGCTAGCTCGGGCGCCTACGAGCAGTACTTC	CASSQASSGAYEQYF
TRBV20-1	NA	TRBJ2-3	TRBD2	TGCAGTGCTAGGGCTTCGGGACTAGCGGGGGGGACAGATACGCAGTATTTT	CSARASGLAGGTDTQYF
TRBV24-1	NA	TRBJ2-7	TRBD1	TGTGCCACTAACTCCGGGACAGACAAAGGCGAGCAGTACTTC	CATNSGTDKGEQYF
TRBV19	few	TRBJ2-7	NA	TGTGCCAGTGGAGACAGTACCTACGAGCAGTACTTC	CASGDSTYEQYF
TRBV6-1	few	TRBJ1-2	NA	TGTGCCAGCAGTTCGAGGTGGCGGAGTGGCTACACCTTC	CASSSRWRSGYTF
TRBV2	many	TRBJ1-5	NA	TGTGCCAGCAGTGATGGGCTTGGGGTTCAGCCCCAGCATTTT	CASSDGLGVQPQHF
TRBV6-6	NA	TRBJ2-3	NA	TGTGCCAGCAGTTACTCTGGAGGGACCTTCCCAGATACGCAGTATTTT	CASSYSGGTFPDTQYF
TRBV11-2	many	TRBJ2-5	TRBD2	TGTGCCAGCAGCTTCCCGCGAGAAGGCCCCCCTAGCGGGAGGGTCCAGTACTTC	CASSFPREGPPSGRVQYF
TRBV6-5	few	TRBJ2-7	TRBD1	TGTGCCAGCAGTTACCGACCCCCGGGACAGGGGACGGGCGAGCAGTACTTC	CASSYRPPGQGTGEQYF
TRBV20-1	many	TRBJ1-4	NA	TGCAGTGCAAGCGGACAGCAAAATGAAAAACTGTTTTTT	CSASGQQNEKLFF
TRBV5-6	NA	TRBJ2-7	NA	TGTGCCAGCAGCCGAGACCCGAACTACGAGCAGTACTTC	CASSRDPNYEQYF
TRBV29-1	many	TRBJ2-3	TRBD2	TGCAGCGTTTCACGGACTAGCGGGAGTTCTGATACGCAGTATTTT	CSVSRTSGSSDTQYF
TRBV18	NA	TRBJ1-1	TRBD1	TGTGCCAGCACGGGGACAGGAAGGTTTACCACTGAAGCTTTCTTT	CASTGTGRFTTEAFF
TRBV2	many	TRBJ1-5	NA	TGTGCCAGCAGAGTGGCGGGGCCGTATCAGCCCCAGCATTTT	CASRVAGPYQPQHF
TRBV5-1	many	TRBJ2-7	NA	TGCGCCAGCAGCGGAAGTATCTCCTACGAGCAGTACTTC	CASSGSISYEQYF
TRBV7-2	NA	TRBJ2-6	NA	TGTGCCAGCAGCTTAGTCACGTACTCTGGGGCCAACGTCCTGACTTTC	CASSLVTYSGANVLTF
TRBV20-1	NA	TRBJ1-1	NA	TGCAGTGCTAGGAAGCCCCGTACAGGGAACACTGAAGCTTTCTTT	CSARKPRTGNTEAFF
TRBV10-1	few	TRBJ2-2	NA	TGCGCCAGCAGTGAGTCGGGGGAGTGGACCGGGGAGCTGTTTTTT	CASSESGEWTGELFF
TRBV5-6	NA	TRBJ2-7	TRBD2	TGTGCCAGCTCTAAAGTACCCTTCGCGGGAGGGCCGGGGGAGCAGTACTTC	CASSKVPFAGGPGEQYF
TRBV7-8	NA	TRBJ1-5	NA	TGTGCCAGCAGCTTAGAAAGGGTCTCGGGGGGGAATCAGCCCCAGCATTTT	CASSLERVSGGNQPQHF
TRBV7-9	many	TRBJ2-7	TRBD1	TGTGCCAGCAGCGAGACAGGGGGCTACGAGCAGTACTTC	CASSETGGYEQYF
TRBV12-3/TRBV12-4	many	TRBJ1-1	TRBD1	TGTGCCAGCAGGGGACAGGGGCCGGGTGGGACGAACACTGAAGCTTTCTTT	CASRGQGPGGTNTEAFF
TRBV29-1	NA	TRBJ2-1	TRBD2	TGCAGCGTTGAAGGGAACGTAGCGGGAGGTCTTTCCAGCTCCTACAATGAGCAGTTCTTC	CSVEGNVAGGLSSSYNEQFF
TRBV20-1	NA	TRBJ2-1	NA	TGCAGTGCTAGAGAGGGTAGTAGCGGACTTCTGGATGAGCAGTTCTTC	CSAREGSSGLLDEQFF
TRBV28	many	TRBJ2-3	NA	TGTGCCAGCTTCCCAGGGGACGCGACTAGCACAGATACGCAGTATTTT	CASFPGDATSTDTQYF
TRBV2	few	TRBJ1-5	NA	TGTGCCAGCAGTGAAGGCGGATATAGCAATCAGCCCCAGCATTTT	CASSEGGYSNQPQHF
TRBV6-1	few	TRBJ1-1	TRBD1	TGTGCCAGCAGTGCCGGGACAGGGCCGGGGACTGAAGCTTTCTTT	CASSAGTGPGTEAFF
TRBV28	few	TRBJ2-7	TRBD2	TGTGCCAGCAGTCCCCCCGGGAGGGATGGCTACGAGCAGTACTTC	CASSPPGRDGYEQYF
TRBV20-1	NA	TRBJ2-5	NA	TGCAGTGCTGCCCGGGACTTGCGTCAAGAGACCCAGTACTTC	CSAARDLRQETQYF
TRBV12-3/TRBV12-4	few	TRBJ2-2	NA	TGTGCCAGCACTTCCTTGGGGTCCGGGGAGCTGTTTTTT	CASTSLGSGELFF
TRBV7-8	many	TRBJ1-2	TRBD1	TGTGCCAGCAGCTCAGGACAGGGGGCGCGGTATGGCTACACCTTC	CASSSGQGARYGYTF
TRBV12-3/TRBV12-4	many	TRBJ2-5	NA	TGTGCCAGCAACCAGGGCTACCAAGAGACCCAGTACTTC	CASNQGYQETQYF
TRBV25-1	few	TRBJ2-1	TRBD2	TGTGCCAGTGCCTCTAGCGGGCCCTACAATGAGCAGTTCTTC	CASASSGPYNEQFF
TRBV4-1	few	TRBJ2-7	TRBD2	TGCGCCAGCAGCCCGAGATCCGGACTAGCGGGGGCACCCTACGAGCAGTACTTC	CASSPRSGLAGAPYEQYF
TRBV14	NA	TRBJ1-1	TRBD1	TGTGCCAGCAGCCGTACTGGGACAGGGGCTTTCTTT	CASSRTGTGAFF